This TCR beta chain was recovered during a study of OX40 agonist ivuxolimab in advanced cancers. The overall study: Dose-escalation patients suffered from hepatocellular carcinoma, melanoma, renal cell or head and neck cancer.

This CDR3 comprises 15 residues. Germline CDR1 and CDR2: LGHNA and YSLEER. Trimming stripped 4 bases from V and 2 bases from J, with 12 bases between. Points on this clone: Its antigen remains unknown.

Study observations and caveats: At 0.1 to 3.0 mg/kg, clonal expansion of CD4+ and CD8+ blood T cells had occurred by week 6. The study found among the lowest clonal expansion in partial responders at 0.1-3.0 mg/kg. Expanded clones tended on average to be more numerous among CD8+ T cells than CD4+.

Assay: immunoSEQ multiplex PCR; the TCRdb copy retains only in-frame clones and omits some. The sample yields around 60,000 clones, approximately 89% seen once. The sequencing used CD4+ or CD8+ T cells sorted from blood, collected in a trial of the OX40 agonist ivuxolimab. The chain carries TRBV4-3 and TRBJ2-1; D unresolved. The clonotype was recovered from an adult with an advanced solid tumor such as melanoma, head and neck, liver or kidney cancer. This CDR3 reads CASSPRVGPYNEQFF. In nucleotides, the CDR3 is TGCGCCAGCAGCCCTAGGGTAGGACCCTACAATGAGCAGTTCTTC.